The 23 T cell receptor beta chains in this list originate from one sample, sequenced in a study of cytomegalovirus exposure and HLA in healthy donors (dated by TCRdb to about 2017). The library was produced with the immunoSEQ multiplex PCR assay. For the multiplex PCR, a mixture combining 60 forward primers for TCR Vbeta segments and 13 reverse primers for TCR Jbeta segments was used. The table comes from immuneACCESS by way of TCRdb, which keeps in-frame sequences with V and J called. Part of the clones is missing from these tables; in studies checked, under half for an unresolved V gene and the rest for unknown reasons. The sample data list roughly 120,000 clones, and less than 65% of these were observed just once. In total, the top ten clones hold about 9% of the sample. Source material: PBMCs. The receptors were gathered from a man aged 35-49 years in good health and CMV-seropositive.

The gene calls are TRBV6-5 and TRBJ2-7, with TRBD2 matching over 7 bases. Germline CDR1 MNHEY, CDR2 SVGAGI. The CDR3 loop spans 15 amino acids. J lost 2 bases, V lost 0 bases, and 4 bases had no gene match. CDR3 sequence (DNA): TGTGCCAGCAGTTACTCGCGTCTAGCGGCCTACGAGCAGTACTTC. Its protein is CASSYSRLAAYEQYF.

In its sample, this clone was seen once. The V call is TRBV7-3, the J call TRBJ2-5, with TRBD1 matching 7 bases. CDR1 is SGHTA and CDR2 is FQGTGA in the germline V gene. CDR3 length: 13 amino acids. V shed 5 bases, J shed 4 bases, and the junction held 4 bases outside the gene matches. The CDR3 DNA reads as TGTGCCAGCAGCGAATACAGGGGAGAGACCCAGTACTTC. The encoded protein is CASSEYRGETQYF.

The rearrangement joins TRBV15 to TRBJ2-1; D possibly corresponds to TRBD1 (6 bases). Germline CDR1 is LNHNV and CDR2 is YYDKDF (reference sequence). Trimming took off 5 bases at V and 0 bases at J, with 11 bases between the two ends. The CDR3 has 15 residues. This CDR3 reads CATSGGRFSYNEQFF. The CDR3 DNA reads TGTGCCACCAGCGGGGGCAGGTTCTCCTACAATGAGCAGTTCTTC.

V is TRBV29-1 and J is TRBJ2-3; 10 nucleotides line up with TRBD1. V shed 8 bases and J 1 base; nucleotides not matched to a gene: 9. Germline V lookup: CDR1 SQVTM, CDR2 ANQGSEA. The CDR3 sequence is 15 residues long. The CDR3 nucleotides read TGCAGCTGTAAGACAGGGGGCTTCGGCACAGATACGCAGTATTTT. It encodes CSCKTGGFGTDTQYF.

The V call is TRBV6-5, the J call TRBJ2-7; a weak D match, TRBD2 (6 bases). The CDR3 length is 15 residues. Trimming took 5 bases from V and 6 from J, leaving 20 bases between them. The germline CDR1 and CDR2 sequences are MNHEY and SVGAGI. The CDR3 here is CASSQEGWRAGEQYF. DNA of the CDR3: TGTGCCAGCAGTCAGGAGGGTTGGAGGGCAGGCGAGCAGTACTTC.

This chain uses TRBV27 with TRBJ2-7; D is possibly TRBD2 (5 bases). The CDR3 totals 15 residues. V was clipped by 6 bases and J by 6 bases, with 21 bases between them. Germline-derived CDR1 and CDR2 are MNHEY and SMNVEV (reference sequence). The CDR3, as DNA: TGTGCCAGCAGCAAAGGGCGGGTACCCTTGAGCGAGCAGTACTTC. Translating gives CASSKGRVPLSEQYF.

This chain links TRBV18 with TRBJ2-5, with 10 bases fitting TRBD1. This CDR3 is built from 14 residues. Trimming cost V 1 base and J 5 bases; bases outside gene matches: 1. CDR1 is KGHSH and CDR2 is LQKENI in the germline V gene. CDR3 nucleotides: TGTGCCAGCTCACCACGACAGGGGGCCGAGACCCAGTACTTC. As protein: CASSPRQGAETQYF.

CDR3 DNA sequence: TGTGCCTGGAGTGCCCCGGGACTAGCGGGAATAAGTGAGCAGTTCTTC. As protein: CAWSAPGLAGISEQFF. J is TRBJ2-1 and V is TRBV30, with 13 positions matching TRBD2. There are 16 residues in the CDR3. The V segment lost 1 base and the J segment 9 bases; nucleotides outside the gene matches: 9. Germline CDR1 and CDR2: GTSNPN and SVGIG (reference sequence). The full variable domain, completed using reference TRBV30 and TRBJ2-1, is SQTIHQWPATLVQPVGSPLSLECTVEGTSNPNLYWYRQAAGRGLQLLFYSVGIGQISSEVPQNLSASRPQDRQFILSSKKLLLSDSGFYLCAWSAPGLAGISEQFFGPGTRLTVL.

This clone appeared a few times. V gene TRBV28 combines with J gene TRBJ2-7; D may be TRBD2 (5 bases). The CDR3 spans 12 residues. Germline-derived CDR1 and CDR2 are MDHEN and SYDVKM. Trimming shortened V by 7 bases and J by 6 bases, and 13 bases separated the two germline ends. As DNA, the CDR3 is TGTGCCAGCATAGACTCTGCGGGCGAGCAGTACTTC. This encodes CASIDSAGEQYF.

In DNA, the CDR3 is TGTGCCAGTAGTTCAAGGACAGCAGACTATGGCTACACCTTC. Translating gives CASSSRTADYGYTF. This chain connects TRBV19 to TRBJ1-2; TRBD1 might be the D (6 bases). V shed 5 bases and J shed 3 bases, with 13 bases lying between them. The CDR3 is 14 amino acids. The germline CDR1 and CDR2 sequences are LNHDA and SQIVND (reference sequence).

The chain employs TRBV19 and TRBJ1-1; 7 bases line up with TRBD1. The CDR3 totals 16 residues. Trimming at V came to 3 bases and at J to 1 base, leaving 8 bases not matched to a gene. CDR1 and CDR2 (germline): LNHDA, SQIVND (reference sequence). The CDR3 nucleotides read TGTGCCAGTAGTATTATAGGGACAGCCCCGAACACTGAAGCTTTCTTT. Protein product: CASSIIGTAPNTEAFF.

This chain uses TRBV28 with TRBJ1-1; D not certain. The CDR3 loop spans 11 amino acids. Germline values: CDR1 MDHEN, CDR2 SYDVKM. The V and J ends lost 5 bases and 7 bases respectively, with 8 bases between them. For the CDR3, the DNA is TGTGCCAGCAGTCACGTAGATGAAGCTTTCTTT. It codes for CASSHVDEAFF.

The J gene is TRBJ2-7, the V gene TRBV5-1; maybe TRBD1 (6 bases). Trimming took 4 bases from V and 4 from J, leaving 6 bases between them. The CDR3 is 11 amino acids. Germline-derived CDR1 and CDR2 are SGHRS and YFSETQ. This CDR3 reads CASSGQYEQYF. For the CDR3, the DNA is TGCGCCAGCAGCGGACAGTACGAGCAGTACTTC.

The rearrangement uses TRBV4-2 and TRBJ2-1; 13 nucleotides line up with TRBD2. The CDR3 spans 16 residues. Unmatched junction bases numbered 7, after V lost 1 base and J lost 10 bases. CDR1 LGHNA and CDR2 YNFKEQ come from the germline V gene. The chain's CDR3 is CASSQGRLAGGGEQFF. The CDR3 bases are TGTGCCAGCAGCCAAGGCCGACTAGCGGGGGGAGGAGAGCAGTTCTTC.

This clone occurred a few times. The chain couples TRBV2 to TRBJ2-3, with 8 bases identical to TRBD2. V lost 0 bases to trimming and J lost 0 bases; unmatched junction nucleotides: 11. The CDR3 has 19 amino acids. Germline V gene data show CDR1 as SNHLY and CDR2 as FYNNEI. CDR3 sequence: CASSEALVGLETSTDTQYF. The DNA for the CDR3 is TGTGCCAGCAGTGAAGCGTTGGTGGGACTAGAGACTAGCACAGATACGCAGTATTTT.

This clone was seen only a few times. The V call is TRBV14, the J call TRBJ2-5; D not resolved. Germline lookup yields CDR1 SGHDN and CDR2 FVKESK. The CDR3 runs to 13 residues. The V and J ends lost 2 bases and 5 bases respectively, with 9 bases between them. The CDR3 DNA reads TGTGCCAGCAGCCAAATGCCCGGGGAGACCCAGTACTTC. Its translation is CASSQMPGETQYF. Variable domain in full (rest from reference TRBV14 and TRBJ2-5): EAGVTQFPSHSVIEKGQTVTLRCDPISGHDNLYWYRRVMGKEIKFLLHFVKESKQDESGMPNNRFLAERTGGTYSTLKVQPAELEDSGVYFCASSQMPGETQYFGPGTRLLVL.

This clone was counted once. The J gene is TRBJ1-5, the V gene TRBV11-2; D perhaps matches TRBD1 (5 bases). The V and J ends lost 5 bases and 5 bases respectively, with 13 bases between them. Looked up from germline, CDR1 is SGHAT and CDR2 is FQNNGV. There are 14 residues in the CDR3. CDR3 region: CASSPFSGDQPQHF. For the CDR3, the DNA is TGTGCCAGCAGCCCCTTCTCGGGGGATCAGCCCCAGCATTTT.

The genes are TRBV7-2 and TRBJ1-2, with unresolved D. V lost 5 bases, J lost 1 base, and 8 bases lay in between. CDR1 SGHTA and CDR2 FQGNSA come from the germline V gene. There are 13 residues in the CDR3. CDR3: CASSPSSNYGYTF. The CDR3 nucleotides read TGTGCCAGCAGCCCCTCCAGTAACTATGGCTACACCTTC.

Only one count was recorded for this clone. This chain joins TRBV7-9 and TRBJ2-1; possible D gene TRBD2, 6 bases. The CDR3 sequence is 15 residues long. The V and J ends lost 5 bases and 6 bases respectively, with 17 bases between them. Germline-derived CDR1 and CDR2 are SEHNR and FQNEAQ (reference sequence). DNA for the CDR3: TGTGCCAGCAGCGGGCTGGACTATCCTTTCAATGAGCAGTTCTTC. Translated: CASSGLDYPFNEQFF.

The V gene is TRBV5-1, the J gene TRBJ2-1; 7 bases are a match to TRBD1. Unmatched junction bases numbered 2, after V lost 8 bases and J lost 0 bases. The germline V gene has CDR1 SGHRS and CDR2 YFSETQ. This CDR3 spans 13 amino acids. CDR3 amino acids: CASRQGSYNEQFF. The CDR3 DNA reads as TGCGCCAGTAGACAGGGCTCCTACAATGAGCAGTTCTTC. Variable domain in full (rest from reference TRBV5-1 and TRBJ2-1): KAGVTQTPRYLIKTRGQQVTLSCSPISGHRSVSWYQQTPGQGLQFLFEYFSETQRNKGNFPGRFSGRQFSNSRSEMNVSTLELGDSALYLCASRQGSYNEQFFGPGTRLTVL.

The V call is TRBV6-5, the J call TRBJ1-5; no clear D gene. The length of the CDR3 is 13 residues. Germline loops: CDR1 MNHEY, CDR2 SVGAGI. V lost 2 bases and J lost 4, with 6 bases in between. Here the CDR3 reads CASSYAGNQPQHF. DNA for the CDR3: TGTGCCAGCAGTTACGCGGGAAATCAGCCCCAGCATTTT.

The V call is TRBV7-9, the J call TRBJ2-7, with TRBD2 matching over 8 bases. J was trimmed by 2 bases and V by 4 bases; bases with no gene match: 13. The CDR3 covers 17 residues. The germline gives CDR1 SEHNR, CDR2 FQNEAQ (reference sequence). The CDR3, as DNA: TGTGCCAGCAGCTCGGACGGGGAGCGGGAGTTTCCCTACGAGCAGTACTTC. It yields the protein CASSSDGEREFPYEQYF.

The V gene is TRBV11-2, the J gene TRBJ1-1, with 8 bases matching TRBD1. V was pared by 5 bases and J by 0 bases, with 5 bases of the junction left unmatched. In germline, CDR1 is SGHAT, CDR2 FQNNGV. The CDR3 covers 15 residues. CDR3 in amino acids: CASSDRDRLNTEAFF. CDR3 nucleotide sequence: TGTGCCAGCAGCGACCGGGACAGGCTGAACACTGAAGCTTTCTTT.